The table lists the clone carrying this T cell receptor beta chain with a few counts. Its antigen is not identified. This specimen belongs to a study of T cell repertoires in cytomegalovirus infection. Study background: Public TCR beta signatures indicated both CMV infection and matching HLA type. Study-level findings and limits: HLA-C-restricted, CMV-specific TCR beta clonotypes were dominant ex vivo. Accumulated public TCR beta family frequency recognized individuals carrying CMV together with the relevant HLA.

MiXCR was run by TCRdb on the reads, yielding one entry per CDR3 protein. The table records about 740,000 distinct CDR3 sequences, less than 40% of them present only once. The sequence derives from a human donor in good health (CMV status not recorded). Some clones in this sample may be carry-over from other donors' samples. Input material: PBMCs.

The chain's CDR3 is CASRIRDAEKLFF. For the CDR3, the DNA is TGTGCCAGCAGGATCAGGGACGCTGAAAAACTGTTTTTT. The rearrangement links TRBV6-5 to TRBJ1-4, with a tentative D call TRBD1 (5 bases). The germline V and J ends were trimmed by 6 bases and 7 bases, with 12 bases remaining between them. CDR1 is MNHEY and CDR2 is SVGAGI in the germline V gene. This CDR3 has 13 amino acids.